These 26 T cell receptor beta chains were all obtained from the same sample, sequenced in a study of cytomegalovirus exposure and HLA in healthy donors. PCR primers comprised 60 Vbeta and 13 Jbeta primers. The repertoire was sequenced with immunoSEQ multiplex PCR; TCRdb's copy has only in-frame clones and lacks some. Of about 110,000 clones in the sample, 69% are singletons; the top ten hold about 5.7%. Material: PBMCs. Every receptor here comes from a woman in her seventies in good health and CMV-seropositive.

The CDR3 DNA is TGTGCCAGTAGTATGGAGTTCCCTGGGGCCAACGTCCTGACTTTC. The encoded protein is CASSMEFPGANVLTF. The chain joins TRBV19 to TRBJ2-6, with unresolved D. This CDR3 contains 15 residues. Germline-derived CDR1 and CDR2 are LNHDA and SQIVND (reference sequence). Trimming cost V 3 bases and J 2 bases, with 8 bases left between them.

The rearrangement joins TRBV7-2 to TRBJ2-7, with D tentatively TRBD1 (6 bases). CDR1 SGHTA and CDR2 FQGNSA come from the germline V gene. CDR3 length: 15 amino acids. V lost 5 bases and J 1 base, leaving 15 bases between the germline ends. The CDR3 loop is CASSPRTAVSYEQYF. For the CDR3, the DNA is TGTGCCAGCAGCCCTCGGACAGCGGTATCCTACGAGCAGTACTTC.

This clone has more than one count but fewer than ten. This chain joins TRBV5-1 and TRBJ1-1, with 8 bases lining up with TRBD1. This CDR3 is built from 15 residues. V dropped 1 base and J dropped 5; count of bases not matched to a gene: 7. Per the germline V gene, CDR1 is SGHRS and CDR2 is YFSETQ. The CDR3: CASSLTGQGRTEAFF. CDR3 DNA: TGCGCCAGCAGCTTGACCGGACAGGGTCGGACTGAAGCTTTCTTT.

On this clone itself: At one boundary the junction diverges from the germline segment, which might be a read error. V gene TRBV12-5 combines with J gene TRBJ1-2; 9 nucleotides agree with TRBD1. CDR3 size: 13 residues. Germline assignment: CDR1 LGHNT and CDR2 FRNRAP. CDR3 region: CASVLGQGYGYTF. CDR3 nucleotides: TGTGCTAGTGTTTTGGGACAGGGCTATGGCTACACCTTC.

This chain uses TRBV2 with TRBJ2-7; D is perhaps TRBD2 (5 bases). The DNA matches TRBJ2-1 better at its end, which makes the J call doubtful. This CDR3 has 12 amino acids. Germline V lookup: CDR1 SNHLY, CDR2 FYNNEI. CDR3 DNA sequence: TGTGCCAGCAGTGTCTTGGGAGCGGAGCAGTTCTTC. It specifies CASSVLGAEQFF.

Remarks on this clone: The identical CDR3 is also encoded by other nucleotide sequences in the sample. V gene TRBV2 combines with J gene TRBJ1-1; possible D gene TRBD1, 5 bases. Germline V gene lookup returns CDR1 SNHLY and CDR2 FYNNEI. The CDR3 loop spans 13 amino acids. Trimming cost V 6 bases and J 0 bases, with 8 bases left between them. CDR3 amino acids: CASRGQMNTEAFF. CDR3 DNA: TGTGCCAGCAGGGGGCAAATGAACACTGAAGCTTTCTTT.

In its sample, this clone was seen once. J is TRBJ2-5 and V is TRBV25-1; D may be TRBD2 (6 bases). V lost 2 bases and J 4 bases, leaving 11 bases between the germline ends. The CDR3 spans 14 residues. The germline CDR1 and CDR2 sequences are MGHDK and SYGVNS. The CDR3 loop reads CASSEMGGVETQYF. The CDR3 DNA follows: TGTGCCAGCAGTGAAATGGGGGGAGTAGAGACCCAGTACTTC. Looking up the rest from reference TRBV25-1 and TRBJ2-5 gives the full variable domain: EADIYQTPRYLVIGTGKKITLECSQTMGHDKMYWYQQDPGMELHLIHYSYGVNSTEKGDLSSESTVSRIRTEHFPLTLESARPSHTSQYLCASSEMGGVETQYFGPGTRLLVL.

This clone has more than one count but fewer than ten. The chain is built from TRBV6-1 and TRBJ2-3; TRBD2 matches 7 bases. The CDR3 covers 14 residues. V was clipped by 3 bases and J by 4 bases; unmatched bases: 4. The V gene's germline CDR1 is MNHNS and CDR2 SASEGT. CDR3 sequence (DNA): TGTGCCAGCAGTGATGGCGGGGGTTCAGATACGCAGTATTTT. Translated: CASSDGGGSDTQYF.

This chain joins TRBV5-1 and TRBJ1-2; TRBD1 agrees at 11 bases. The J segment lost 8 bases and the V segment lost 5 bases, leaving 8 bases of the junction unmatched. CDR3 length: 14 amino acids. Germline CDR1 SGHRS, CDR2 YFSETQ. This CDR3 reads CASRSGQGARGYTF. The CDR3, as DNA: TGCGCCAGCAGATCCGGACAGGGGGCACGCGGCTACACCTTC.

Only one count was recorded for this clone. The chain links TRBV19 to TRBJ1-1, with D perhaps matching TRBD1 (6 bases). The CDR3 covers 15 residues. V gave up 5 bases and J gave up 2 bases, with 15 bases separating them. Germline lookup yields CDR1 LNHDA and CDR2 SQIVND (reference sequence). CDR3 DNA sequence: TGTGCCAGTAGTCCGTGGGACAATAAAAACACTGAAGCTTTCTTT. This encodes CASSPWDNKNTEAFF.

This clone was seen a few times. The chain links TRBV10-3 to TRBJ1-1; the match to TRBD1 covers 10 bases. Germline trimming cut 6 bases from V and 8 bases from J; bases unmatched to any gene: 12. The length of the CDR3 is 15 residues. In germline, CDR1 is ENHRY, CDR2 SYGVKD. Written as DNA, the CDR3 is TGTGCCATCAGAGCCGGGACAGGGGTTGGCGGCGAAGCTTTCTTT. As protein: CAIRAGTGVGGEAFF.

This clone has only one observation. V is TRBV30 and J is TRBJ2-7, with 10 bases lining up with TRBD1. V trimming: 3 bases; J trimming: 5 bases; junction bases outside the gene matches: 7. The CDR3 has 14 amino acids. CDR1 is GTSNPN, CDR2 SVGIG, per germline (reference sequence). The CDR3 DNA is TGTGCCTGGAGCTGGGGACAGGGGTCCCACGAGCAGTACTTC. It specifies CAWSWGQGSHEQYF.

The rearrangement uses TRBV6-1 and TRBJ1-5, with 9 bases fitting TRBD1. V gave up 7 bases and J gave up 2 bases; unmatched junction bases: 3. Germline V gene data show CDR1 as MNHNS and CDR2 as SASEGT. The CDR3 contains 14 residues. CDR3 nucleotide sequence: TGTGCCAGCATCCGGACAGGGGGCAATCAGCCCCAGCATTTT. This sequence encodes CASIRTGGNQPQHF.

This clone is termed medium-sized. The V and J genes are TRBV7-9 and TRBJ1-1; D possibly corresponds to TRBD1 (6 bases). The germline V gene has CDR1 SEHNR and CDR2 FQNEAQ (reference sequence). The CDR3 is 16 amino acids. V was pared by 2 bases and J by 3 bases, with 16 bases between. CDR3 protein: CASSLRTALRDTEAFF. For the CDR3, the DNA is TGTGCCAGCAGCTTAAGGACAGCTCTACGGGACACTGAAGCTTTCTTT.

The chain employs TRBV7-3 and TRBJ2-3; 10 bases are shared with TRBD2. Trimming cost V 5 bases and J 2 bases; bases outside gene matches: 4. Germline V gives CDR1 SGHTA, CDR2 FQGTGA. This CDR3 contains 15 residues. The chain's CDR3 is CASSQLAGSTDTQYF. For the CDR3, the DNA is TGTGCCAGCAGCCAACTAGCGGGGTCCACAGATACGCAGTATTTT.

The chain couples TRBV19 to TRBJ2-5, with 9 bases matching TRBD1. TRBJ2-7 explains the end of the DNA better; the J call may be wrong. The germline V gene has CDR1 LNHDA and CDR2 SQIVND (reference sequence). This CDR3 comprises 17 residues. The chain's CDR3 is CATSPRGGTGPSYEQYF. Here the CDR3 DNA reads TGTGCCACCTCGCCCCGGGGAGGGACAGGGCCTTCCTACGAGCAGTACTTC.

This rearrangement joins TRBV29-1 to TRBJ1-2, with 7 nucleotides matching TRBD1. The germline gives CDR1 SQVTM, CDR2 ANQGSEA. The CDR3 has 15 amino acids. The trim removed 4 bases at V and 3 bases at J, leaving 11 bases unmatched. The CDR3 loop reads CSVGDRDKTYYGYTF. In nucleotides, the CDR3 is TGCAGCGTTGGAGACAGGGACAAAACCTACTATGGCTACACCTTC.

The chain joins TRBV10-3 to TRBJ2-1, with 11 positions matching TRBD2. Per the germline V gene, CDR1 is ENHRY and CDR2 is SYGVKD. The V gene end was trimmed by 10 bases and the J gene end by 0 bases; junction bases not matched to a gene: 11. The CDR3 has 17 residues. The CDR3 DNA is TGTGCCACCCGCCTAGCGGGGGGACCAAGCTCCTACAATGAGCAGTTCTTC. Translated, it gives CATRLAGGPSSYNEQFF.

The CDR3: CASSKQGLNTEAFF. The CDR3 coding sequence is TGTGCCAGCAGCAAACAGGGATTGAACACTGAAGCTTTCTTT. The V gene is TRBV11-2, the J gene TRBJ1-1, with D perhaps TRBD1 (6 bases). Trimming removed 5 bases at V and 0 bases at J, with 10 bases between. The CDR3 has 14 residues. Per the germline V gene, CDR1 is SGHAT and CDR2 is FQNNGV.

This clone was seen only a few times. The chain carries TRBV11-2 and TRBJ2-2; no firm D call. Germline values: CDR1 SGHAT, CDR2 FQNNGV. Between the trimmed V and J ends, which lost 6 bases and 7 bases, there was a span of 12 bases. The CDR3 is 13 amino acids. For the CDR3, the DNA is TGTGCCAGCAGTATCATAAGTAGCGGGGAGCTGTTTTTT. Translation: CASSIISSGELFF.

The V call is TRBV6-5, the J call TRBJ2-7; possible D gene TRBD1, 6 bases. The V and J ends lost 4 bases and 4 bases respectively, with 8 bases between them. Looked up from germline, CDR1 is MNHEY and CDR2 is SVGAGI. The length of the CDR3 is 12 residues. CDR3 region: CASSFQGYEQYF. In DNA, the CDR3 is TGTGCCAGCAGTTTTCAGGGGTACGAGCAGTACTTC.

The V gene is TRBV2, the J gene TRBJ1-2; a possible D gene is TRBD1 (6 bases). With 5 bases removed from V and 0 bases from J, the gap between germline ends came to 10 bases. The germline V gene has CDR1 SNHLY and CDR2 FYNNEI. The CDR3 runs 14 residues. CDR3 sequence: CASSLDRSNYGYTF. The CDR3 DNA sequence: TGTGCCAGCAGTTTGGACAGATCTAACTATGGCTACACCTTC.

This clone was counted between two and nine times. J is TRBJ1-5 and V is TRBV2, with D possibly TRBD1 on 6 matching bases. Trimming stripped 2 bases from V and 6 bases from J, with 11 bases between. From germline, CDR1 is SNHLY and CDR2 FYNNEI. The CDR3 is made up of 14 amino acids. The CDR3 loop is CASSERQGSQPQHF. In DNA form, the CDR3 reads TGTGCCAGCAGTGAAAGGCAGGGGAGTCAGCCCCAGCATTTT. The variable domain in full, with the rest retrieved from reference TRBV2 and TRBJ1-5, is EPEVTQTPSHQVTQMGQEVILRCVPISNHLYFYWYRQILGQKVEFLVSFYNNEISEKSEIFDDQFSVERPDGSNFTLKIRSTKLEDSAMYFCASSERQGSQPQHFGDGTRLSIL.

The gene calls are TRBV30 and TRBJ1-4, with TRBD1 identical over 10 bases. This CDR3 region has 16 residues. CDR1 is GTSNPN, CDR2 SVGIG, per germline (reference sequence). V lost 3 bases to trimming and J lost 2 bases; unmatched junction nucleotides: 6. The CDR3 loop reads CAWRAGTGATNEKLFF. DNA of the CDR3: TGTGCCTGGAGGGCCGGGACAGGGGCTACTAATGAAAAACTGTTTTTT.

The chain recombines TRBV6-5 with TRBJ2-7, with D perhaps TRBD2 (6 bases). Trimming removed 6 bases at V and 3 bases at J, with 15 bases between. CDR3 length: 14 amino acids. The germline CDR1 and CDR2 sequences are MNHEY and SVGAGI. This CDR3 reads CASRGPTGVYEQYF. CDR3 coding DNA: TGTGCCAGCAGGGGGCCGACGGGGGTCTACGAGCAGTACTTC.

The genes are TRBV30 and TRBJ2-7; TRBD1 might be the D (6 bases). This CDR3 region has 12 residues. Germline loops: CDR1 GTSNPN, CDR2 SVGIG (reference sequence). Trimming left V 4 bases short and J 2 bases short, with 9 bases between. The CDR3 spells CAWNQGPYEQYF. CDR3 in DNA: TGTGCCTGGAATCAGGGGCCCTACGAGCAGTACTTC.